Shown below are 5 T cell receptor beta chains from a single sample sequenced in a study of blood T cell repertoires in COVID-19. Using immunoSEQ multiplex PCR, the repertoire was profiled, and TCRdb retains in-frame clones only, with some absent. The sample includes roughly 350,000 clones, about 90% of them seen just once. The sample was peripheral blood. The receptors come from a woman aged 25 to 39 with COVID-19, enrolled during active disease.

This clone appeared a single time. V and J are TRBV12-3 or TRBV12-4 and TRBJ2-7; 8 bases map to TRBD2. This CDR3 region has 13 residues. Unmatched junction bases numbered 5, after V lost 5 bases and J lost 5 bases. Here the CDR3 reads CASSVSGSNEQYF. Written as DNA, the CDR3 is TGTGCCAGCAGTGTGAGCGGGAGTAACGAGCAGTACTTC.

This clone was observed a single time. This CDR3 is also generated by other DNA sequences in the sample. As DNA, the CDR3 is TGTGCCAGCAGCGTGGGCGGGAGGGGGACAGATACGCAGTATTTT. It translates to CASSVGGRGTDTQYF. The chain recombines TRBV9 with TRBJ2-3; 9 nucleotides line up with TRBD2. The CDR3 loop spans 15 amino acids. The germline gives CDR1 SGDLS, CDR2 YYNGEE. With V trimmed by 2 bases and J by 3 bases, 4 bases remained unmatched.

This rearrangement joins TRBV7-9 to TRBJ2-5; D remains ambiguous. Trimming removed 5 bases at V and 0 bases at J, with 13 bases between. The CDR3 is 15 amino acids. Per germline, CDR1 SEHNR and CDR2 FQNEAQ (reference sequence). The CDR3, as DNA: TGTGCCAGCAGCCCCCCGAAGGCGGACCAAGAGACCCAGTACTTC. Amino acids: CASSPPKADQETQYF.

The chain links TRBV28 to TRBJ1-6; D gene uncertain. The CDR3 spans 15 residues. V lost 5 bases to trimming and J lost 10 bases, with 18 bases between them. Germline V gene sequence: CDR1 MDHEN, CDR2 SYDVKM. The chain's CDR3 is CASSPLGPAGSPLHF. DNA for the CDR3: TGTGCCAGCAGTCCATTGGGCCCGGCAGGATCACCCCTCCACTTT.

This clone showed up just once. The V call is TRBV5-1, the J call TRBJ1-5; D unresolved. There are 14 residues in the CDR3. In germline, CDR1 is SGHRS, CDR2 YFSETQ. V was clipped by 5 bases and J by 7 bases, with 16 bases between them. The CDR3 sequence is CASRADGQSQPQHF. Here the CDR3 DNA reads TGCGCCAGCAGGGCGGATGGTCAGAGCCAGCCCCAGCATTTT.